This is a list of T cell receptor beta chains from one sample in a study of blood T cell repertoires in COVID-19. Assay used: immunoSEQ multiplex PCR; TCRdb lists only in-frame clones, some missing. This table holds approximately 98,000 clones, approximately 83% found once. The sequenced sample consisted of peripheral blood. Every receptor here comes from an older woman with acute or convalescent COVID-19. The CDR3 runs from the conserved cysteine through the conserved F or W. The order of the fields is clone size, V gene, J gene, D gene, CDR3 DNA, CDR3 protein. A D gene is named only where the DNA matches it firmly. The size entry is marked missing in some rows and otherwise reads once, few, many or a size class.

>-|TRBV28|TRBJ1-4|TRBD1
TGTGCCAGCAGTGGACAGACAGGGTTGGATGAAAAACTGTTTTTT
CASSGQTGLDEKLFF
>-|TRBV7-9|TRBJ2-2|TRBD2
TGTGCCAGCAGCTTCCGGACGGGAGGAACCACCGGGGAGCTGTTTTTT
CASSFRTGGTTGELFF
>few|TRBV2|TRBJ2-1|-
TGTGCCAGCAGTGAGAGATGGTCAGGGACAAAAGGGAATGAGCAGTTCTTC
CASSERWSGTKGNEQFF
>-|TRBV2|TRBJ1-5|-
TGTGCCAGCAACAGGGGCAATCAGCCCCAGCATTTT
CASNRGNQPQHF
>-|TRBV18|TRBJ2-5|TRBD2
TGTGCCAGCTCACCACCCTCTAGCGGGGGGGCCAAGACCCAGTACTTC
CASSPPSSGGAKTQYF
>once|TRBV6-4|TRBJ2-3|-
TGTGCCAGCAGTGCCGACATATCAGATACGCAGTATTTT
CASSADISDTQYF
>-|TRBV2|TRBJ1-4|TRBD1
TGTGCCAGCAGGGCCGGGACAGGGGGCAGGACTAATGAAAAACTGTTTTTT
CASRAGTGGRTNEKLFF
>-|TRBV5-1|TRBJ2-1|TRBD2
TGCGCCAGCAGCTTGGCCTCTGCGGGAGACTGGGATGAGCAGTTCTTC
CASSLASAGDWDEQFF
>-|TRBV9|TRBJ1-4|-
TGTGCCAGCAGCGTAGCTCCAGGATCCTTGGAAAAACTGTTTTTT
CASSVAPGSLEKLFF
>-|TRBV2|TRBJ1-2|-
TGTGCCAGCAGTGAGACACAAAGGGGGACATTGAATGGCTACACCTTC
CASSETQRGTLNGYTF
>-|TRBV7-3|TRBJ2-1|TRBD1
TGTGCCAGCGGGAACAGGGGCAATGAGCAGTTCTTC
CASGNRGNEQFF
>-|TRBV2|TRBJ1-1|-
TGTGCCAGCAGACCCCAAAGGCTAGGCGACACTGAAGCTTTCTTT
CASRPQRLGDTEAFF
>-|TRBV5-6|TRBJ1-1|-
TGTGCCAGCAGGCGGGGAAACGCTGAAGCTTTCTTT
CASRRGNAEAFF
>-|TRBV6-5|TRBJ1-4|TRBD1
TGTGCCAGCAGGGCCAGACAGGGCCCTAATGAAAAACTGTTTTTT
CASRARQGPNEKLFF
>-|TRBV19|TRBJ1-6|TRBD1
TGTGCCAGTACCAGAAAGACAGGGGGTGATAATTCACCCCTCCACTTT
CASTRKTGGDNSPLHF
>-|TRBV7-2|TRBJ2-3|-
TGTGCCAGCAGCTCCCGGGGGGCCCGCACAGATACGCAGTATTTT
CASSSRGARTDTQYF
>-|TRBV10-3|TRBJ1-1|TRBD1
TGTGCCTCCGGGACAGGGGCCACTGAAGCTTTCTTT
CASGTGATEAFF
>-|TRBV19|TRBJ2-3|TRBD2
TGTGCCAGTTTTTCCCACATGACTAGCGGGAGGCCGGATACGCAGTATTTT
CASFSHMTSGRPDTQYF
>-|TRBV6-2/TRBV6-3|TRBJ1-2|TRBD1
TGTGCCAGCAGTTCGACAGGGTTCCATGGCTACACCTTC
CASSSTGFHGYTF
>-|TRBV9|TRBJ2-1|TRBD1
TGTGCCAGCAGCGCACAGGGGGCGGAATACAATGAGCAGTTCTTC
CASSAQGAEYNEQFF
>many|TRBV27|TRBJ1-6|TRBD1
TGTGCCAGCAGTTCGACAGGGCAAAATTCACCCCTCCACTTT
CASSSTGQNSPLHF
>-|TRBV29-1|TRBJ2-1|-
TGCAGCGTTGAAGTATGGGGCGGACTCCGGGGGAATGAGCAGTTCTTC
CSVEVWGGLRGNEQFF
>-|TRBV3-1/TRBV3-2|TRBJ2-1|TRBD1
TGTGCCAGCAGCCATCAAGATGGGGACTTACAGGGGGCTTATGAGCAGTTCTTC
CASSHQDGDLQGAYEQFF
>-|TRBV7-9|TRBJ1-1|-
TGTGCCAGCAGCCTGGCGCGCGGGCCTGAAGCTTTCTTT
CASSLARGPEAFF
>-|TRBV11-2|TRBJ1-2|TRBD1
TGTGCCAGCAGCTTAACGGGGACAGCGATGAATAATGGCTACACCTTC
CASSLTGTAMNNGYTF
>-|TRBV18|TRBJ2-1|TRBD1
TGTGCCAGCTCAGCCCCAGGGGGATTGAAGAATGAGCAGTTCTTC
CASSAPGGLKNEQFF
>-|TRBV6-5|TRBJ1-1|-
TGTGCCAGCACCAAATACGACAGGACCACTGAAGCTTTCTTT
CASTKYDRTTEAFF
>-|TRBV28|TRBJ1-5|TRBD1
TGTGCCAGCAGTTTAAGGGGGACAGGACGCAATCAGCCCCAGCATTTT
CASSLRGTGRNQPQHF
>few|TRBV5-4|TRBJ2-7|-
TGTGCCAGCAGCTTGGATCGGTCCTACGAGCAGTACTTC
CASSLDRSYEQYF
>-|TRBV6-5|TRBJ2-7|-
TGTGCCAGCACCCAAATGGGGGGCTCCTACGAGCAGTACTTC
CASTQMGGSYEQYF
>-|TRBV4-1|TRBJ2-2|-
TGCGCCAGCAGCCAACCCCTGTCCGGGGAGCTGTTTTTT
CASSQPLSGELFF
>-|TRBV4-3|TRBJ1-1|-
TGCGCCAGCAGCCAAGCAGTAGCCCAGAGCACTGAAGCTTTCTTT
CASSQAVAQSTEAFF
>few|TRBV5-1|TRBJ2-7|-
TGCGCCAGCAGCTTGGGGACAGTTGGCTCCTACGAGCAGTACTTC
CASSLGTVGSYEQYF
>-|TRBV28|TRBJ1-1|-
TGTGCCAGCAGTTTAACCCGGCAGGGCGGTGAAGCTTTCTTT
CASSLTRQGGEAFF
>-|TRBV7-2|TRBJ1-5|-
TGTGCCAGCAGCTTAGGTGACGGACAGACCAAGCCCCAGCATTTT
CASSLGDGQTKPQHF
>once|TRBV19|TRBJ2-1|-
TGTGCCAGTAGGCCGGACTCAGCGAGCTCCTACAATGAGCAGTTCTTC
CASRPDSASSYNEQFF
>-|TRBV3-1/TRBV3-2|TRBJ1-4|-
TGTGCCAGCAGCCGGCCCGGACTCCACCTTAATGAAAAACTGTTTTTT
CASSRPGLHLNEKLFF
>once|TRBV7-2|TRBJ1-5|TRBD1
TGTGCCAGCAGCGCACAGGGGAATCAGCCCCAGCATTTT
CASSAQGNQPQHF
>-|TRBV18|TRBJ2-1|TRBD2
TGTGCCAGCTCACCAAGCGGGGGCTCCTACAATGAGCAGTTCTTC
CASSPSGGSYNEQFF
>-|TRBV5-1|TRBJ2-2|TRBD2
TGCGCCAGCAGGCCTACTAGCGGGGGGAACACCGGGGAGCTGTTTTTT
CASRPTSGGNTGELFF
>once|TRBV2|TRBJ1-6|TRBD1
TGTGCCAGCAGTCGAGGGACAGGTTCGGGTCTCGGTTCACCCCTCCACTTT
CASSRGTGSGLGSPLHF